A selection of T cell receptor beta chains follows, all from one sample in a study of T cells in Graves' hyperthyroidism and ophthalmopathy. MiXCR was run by TCRdb on the multiplex PCR reads, yielding one entry per CDR3 protein. Of nearly 750,000 distinct CDR3 sequences listed, roughly 32% were seen once; the top ten hold roughly 30%. The sequencing input was blood. These receptors came from a woman in her thirties or forties with Graves' hyperthyroidism. Both conserved end residues are trimmed from each CDR3. The order of the fields is V gene, CDR3 protein.

v_gene: TRBV19; CDR3aa: ASTQAVNTEAF
v_gene: TRBV2; CDR3aa: ASSARIQGSGNTIY
v_gene: TRBV19; CDR3aa: ASSISRGGSNQPQH
v_gene: TRBV12-3/TRBV12-4; CDR3aa: ASSDGTLVNEQF
v_gene: TRBV7-9; CDR3aa: ASRAGNSYEQY
v_gene: TRBV7-9; CDR3aa: ASSSYRGGGHTEAF
v_gene: TRBV5-5; CDR3aa: ASSRKTGRFYANTGELF
v_gene: TRBV5-4; CDR3aa: ASSFHRGSGNTIY
v_gene: TRBV12-3/TRBV12-4; CDR3aa: ASIVLGGETQY
v_gene: TRBV25-1; CDR3aa: ASQGAKDEQY
v_gene: TRBV19; CDR3aa: ASSQQENQPQH